The T cell receptor beta chain under discussion was sequenced for a study of shared clonotypes between healthy human individuals. Regarding the study as a whole: Investigators expected sequencing depth to affect clonotype sharing among donors. Naive CD4 clonotype sharing across several donors was approximately 5%.

As concerns this clone: The antigen is not known. At the DNA level, this CDR3 is encoded by other sequences in the same sample as well.

Germline CDR1 reads MNHEY; CDR2 reads SVGAGI. The V and J ends lost 6 bases and 4 bases, in that order; junction bases with no gene match: 7. The length of the CDR3 is 15 residues. Each cell subset's genomic DNA was divided evenly among several immunoSEQ plates. In the authors' methods: Sequence data from immunoSEQ were junction-only and lacked quality scores; consequently, filtering differed. Sequencing used immunoSEQ multiplex PCR; TCRdb keeps in-frame clones, though not all of them. V and J calls plus clone size are reproduced from that table; the DNA served to infer D and trimming. In the table there are 2 million to 2.5 million clones, 85% to 95% of which are singletons.

What was sequenced was naive CD4+ T cells from PBMCs. Subset of the sample: CD45RA+ positively selected. This rearrangement joins TRBV6-5 to TRBJ2-2, with TRBD1 matching 8 bases. The source of this sequence is a man aged 18-30 years in good health. Some clones in this sample may be carry-over from other donors' samples. The DNA for the CDR3 is TGTGCCAGCAGCTCCAGGGGGCGCAGCACCGGGGAGCTGTTTTTT. This gives the protein CASSSRGRSTGELFF.